Shown below are 17 T cell receptor beta chains from a single sample sequenced in a study of blood T cell repertoires in COVID-19. Assay: immunoSEQ multiplex PCR; the TCRdb copy retains only in-frame clones and omits some. The sample consists of approximately 200,000 clones, approximately 84% of them appearing once. Sequencing used peripheral blood. These receptors all stem from a man between 40 and 49 years old with active or convalescent COVID-19.

The chain joins TRBV6-1 to TRBJ2-7; D uncertain. Germline CDR1 is MNHNS and CDR2 is SASEGT. This CDR3 contains 11 residues. V was trimmed by 2 bases and J by 6 bases, leaving 5 bases between them. The CDR3 DNA follows: TGTGCCAGCAGTGAAAACACCGAGCAGTACTTC. The encoded protein is CASSENTEQYF.

V usage is TRBV7-9 and J usage is TRBJ1-2, with TRBD1 matching over 7 bases. CDR3 length equals 13 residues. V lost 7 bases, J lost 2 bases, and 4 bases stayed unmatched. Germline V gene data show CDR1 as SEHNR and CDR2 as FQNEAQ (reference sequence). The CDR3 sequence is CASTLQGNYGYTF. The CDR3 DNA sequence: TGTGCCAGCACGTTACAGGGGAACTATGGCTACACCTTC.

The CDR3 loop reads CASTRDRPSPLHF. DNA of the CDR3: TGTGCCAGCACTCGGGACAGACCTTCACCCCTCCACTTT. This chain joins TRBV28 and TRBJ1-6; 7 bases match TRBD1. CDR3 length: 13 amino acids. In germline, CDR1 is MDHEN, CDR2 SYDVKM. The V gene end was trimmed by 7 bases and the J gene end by 9 bases; junction bases not matched to a gene: 6.

The chain combines TRBV28 with TRBJ2-1; 11 nucleotides match TRBD2. Germline trimming cut 5 bases from V and 5 bases from J; bases unmatched to any gene: 8. Germline V gene lookup returns CDR1 MDHEN and CDR2 SYDVKM. The CDR3 is 16 amino acids. This CDR3 is CASSASGLADHNEQFF. The CDR3 DNA reads as TGTGCCAGCAGTGCTTCGGGACTAGCGGACCACAATGAGCAGTTCTTC.

J is TRBJ1-1 and V is TRBV28, with D perhaps TRBD1 (6 bases). Germline-derived CDR1 and CDR2 are MDHEN and SYDVKM. The CDR3 length is 15 residues. V lost 4 bases and J 1 base, leaving 13 bases between the germline ends. This chain's CDR3 is CASSSLKQGNTEAFF. DNA of the CDR3: TGTGCCAGCAGTTCCCTGAAACAGGGGAACACTGAAGCTTTCTTT.

DNA for the CDR3: TGTGCCAGCAGCCCCACAGGGGATTACTATGGCTACACCTTC. Its protein is CASSPTGDYYGYTF. This chain joins TRBV5-8 and TRBJ1-2; 7 nucleotides match TRBD1. The CDR3 has 14 amino acids. Germline loops: CDR1 SGHTS, CDR2 YDEGEE. Germline trimming cut 4 bases from V and 3 bases from J; bases unmatched to any gene: 6.

This clone has just one count. The CDR3 nucleotides read TGTGCCAGCAGCTTGGGGACAGGGGCTAACTATGGCTACACCTTC. It is translated as CASSLGTGANYGYTF. The genes are TRBV5-4 and TRBJ1-2; TRBD1 matches 9 bases. This CDR3 comprises 15 residues. Germline V gene data show CDR1 as SGHNT and CDR2 as YYREEE (reference sequence). V gave up 0 bases and J gave up 0 bases; unmatched junction bases: 0.

The V and J genes are TRBV18 and TRBJ1-5; D is undetermined. This CDR3 is built from 17 residues. V lost 5 bases to trimming and J lost 0 bases, with 17 bases between them. CDR1 is KGHSH, CDR2 LQKENI, per germline. CDR3 sequence: CASSINGGSLSNQPQHF. Written as DNA, the CDR3 is TGTGCCAGCTCAATTAATGGAGGGAGCCTTAGCAATCAGCCCCAGCATTTT.

The chain couples TRBV9 to TRBJ2-1; D not certain. Germline V CDR1 and CDR2: SGDLS, YYNGEE. The ends were cut back, 1 base at V and 5 bases at J, with 7 bases in the middle. The CDR3 sequence is 13 residues long. Here the CDR3 reads CASSVISHNEQFF. As DNA, the CDR3 is TGTGCCAGCAGCGTAATCTCTCACAATGAGCAGTTCTTC.

This clone was detected only once. The chain couples TRBV3-1 (or the pseudogene TRBV3-2) to TRBJ1-6; no reliable D call. Trimming stripped 0 bases from V and 10 bases from J, with 10 bases between. The V gene's germline CDR1 is LGHDT and CDR2 YNNKEL (reference sequence). This CDR3 has 14 amino acids. CDR3 nucleotides: TGTGCCAGCAGCCAAGACAGGATTTTCTCACCCCTCCACTTT. This translates into CASSQDRIFSPLHF.

The table lists this clone with a few counts. The chain is built from TRBV19 and TRBJ2-7, with a tentative D call TRBD1 (5 bases). Germline CDR1 is LNHDA and CDR2 is SQIVND (reference sequence). CDR3 length: 14 amino acids. V was pared by 3 bases and J by 5 bases, with 14 bases between. The CDR3 DNA sequence: TGTGCCAGTAGTATCGGTGGCAGGGTGAACGAGCAGTACTTC. Translated: CASSIGGRVNEQYF.

The sample holds one count of this clone. The CDR3 DNA reads as TGTGCCAGCAGTTTTCTGGCGGCGGCGGGGGGCTACACCTTC. Residues: CASSFLAAAGGYTF. This rearrangement joins TRBV28 to TRBJ1-2, with D unresolved. Germline CDR1 reads MDHEN; CDR2 reads SYDVKM. Trimming removed 3 bases at V and 8 bases at J, with 16 bases between. The CDR3 runs 14 residues.

This rearrangement joins TRBV5-4 to TRBJ2-7; TRBD1 aligns across 8 bases. The CDR3 has 14 residues. Trimming at V came to 4 bases and at J to 2 bases, leaving 5 bases not matched to a gene. Germline CDR1 SGHNT, CDR2 YYREEE (reference sequence). CDR3 amino acids: CASSPGQGPYEQYF. CDR3 bases: TGTGCCAGCAGCCCAGGACAGGGCCCCTACGAGCAGTACTTC.

V and J are TRBV2 and TRBJ1-5; 10 bases agree with TRBD1. CDR1 is SNHLY, CDR2 FYNNEI, per germline. The V gene end was trimmed by 6 bases and the J gene end by 5 bases; junction bases not matched to a gene: 10. This CDR3 contains 16 residues. The CDR3 reads CASSATGTGADQPQHF. The CDR3 DNA reads as TGTGCCAGCAGCGCAACCGGGACAGGGGCTGATCAGCCCCAGCATTTT.

This rearrangement joins TRBV6-5 to TRBJ1-2; 8 bases fit TRBD1. There are 13 residues in the CDR3. Germline V CDR1 and CDR2: MNHEY, SVGAGI. V dropped 4 bases and J dropped 8; count of bases not matched to a gene: 6. The CDR3 DNA reads as TGTGCCAGCAGTTTACGGACAGGGAGCGGCTACACCTTC. Amino acid sequence: CASSLRTGSGYTF.

J is TRBJ2-1 and V is TRBV5-1; 7 bases line up with TRBD2. The ends lost 5 bases at V and 9 bases at J; junction bases unmatched: 5. The CDR3 length is 12 residues. Per germline, CDR1 SGHRS and CDR2 YFSETQ. CDR3 protein: CASRGGSFEQFF. Here the CDR3 DNA reads TGCGCCAGCAGGGGCGGGAGCTTTGAGCAGTTCTTC. Full variable domain (remainder filled in from reference TRBV5-1 and TRBJ2-1): KAGVTQTPRYLIKTRGQQVTLSCSPISGHRSVSWYQQTPGQGLQFLFEYFSETQRNKGNFPGRFSGRQFSNSRSEMNVSTLELGDSALYLCASRGGSFEQFFGPGTRLTVL.

The V gene is TRBV28, the J gene TRBJ1-6; D not resolved. Germline assignment: CDR1 MDHEN and CDR2 SYDVKM. Trimming stripped 3 bases from V and 7 bases from J, with 13 bases between. There are 15 residues in the CDR3. CDR3 sequence reads: CASSLYRVENSPLHF. Written as DNA, the CDR3 is TGTGCCAGCAGTTTGTATCGAGTCGAGAATTCACCCCTCCACTTT.